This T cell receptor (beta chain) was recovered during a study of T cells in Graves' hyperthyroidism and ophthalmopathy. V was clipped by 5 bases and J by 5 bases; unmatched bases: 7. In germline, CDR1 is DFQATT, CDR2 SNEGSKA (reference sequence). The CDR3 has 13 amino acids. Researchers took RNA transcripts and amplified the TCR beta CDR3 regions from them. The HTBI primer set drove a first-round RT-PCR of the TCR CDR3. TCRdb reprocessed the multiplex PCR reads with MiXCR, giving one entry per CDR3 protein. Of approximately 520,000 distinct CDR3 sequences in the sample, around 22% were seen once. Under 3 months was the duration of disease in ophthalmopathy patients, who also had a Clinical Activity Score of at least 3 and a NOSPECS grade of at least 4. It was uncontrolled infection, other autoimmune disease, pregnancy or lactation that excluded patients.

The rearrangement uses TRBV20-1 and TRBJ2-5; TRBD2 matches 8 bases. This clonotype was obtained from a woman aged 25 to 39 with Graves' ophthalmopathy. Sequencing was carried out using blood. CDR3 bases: TGCAGTGCTGGGACCGGGACTAGGGAGACCCAGTACTTC. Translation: CSAGTGTRETQYF.